A single sample is the source of the 22 T cell receptor beta chains below, sequenced in a study of regulatory T cells in long-lasting Graves disease. TCR beta libraries were built with iRepertoire HTBI primers and Arm-PCR of CDR3 regions. TCRdb re-called the multiplex PCR reads through MiXCR, storing one row per CDR3 protein. The table lists more than 300,000 distinct CDR3 sequences, around 19% of them singletons, with around 30% in the top ten. Sample time point: persistent/refractory GD, antithyroid drugs over 5 years with positive TRAb. Generation of the TCR library employed RNA extracted from PBMCs. Sample: peripheral blood mononuclear cells (PBMCs), taken when the disease was refractory, from a patient treated with antithyroid drugs. The receptors here all came from a female donor with Graves disease.

The rearrangement uses TRBV6-1 and TRBJ1-2, with a weak D call TRBD1 (6 bases). Trimming stripped 5 bases from V and 8 bases from J, with 12 bases between. The CDR3 is 12 residues long. Germline V lookup: CDR1 MNHNS, CDR2 SASEGT. The CDR3: CASSPGTNGYTF. In DNA form, the CDR3 reads TGTGCCAGCAGTCCTGGGACAAACGGCTACACCTTC.

Ten or more counts support this clonotype. V gene TRBV20-1 combines with J gene TRBJ1-1; 7 nucleotides line up with TRBD1. The V gene's germline CDR1 is DFQATT and CDR2 SNEGSKA (reference sequence). CDR3 length equals 17 residues. Trimming took 3 bases from V and 2 from J; bases not matched to a gene: 15. CDR3 DNA: TGCAGTGCTAGTAAAGGGGGCGACTCGATGTTCAACACTGAAGCTTTCTTT. Residues: CSASKGGDSMFNTEAFF.

This clonotype has ten or more counts. CDR3 amino acids: CASSPGVKTQYF. The CDR3 DNA reads as TGTGCCAGCAGCCCAGGGGTGAAGACCCAGTACTTC. The chain recombines TRBV7-9 with TRBJ2-5; possibly TRBD1 for D (6 bases). From germline, CDR1 is SEHNR and CDR2 FQNEAQ (reference sequence). This CDR3 has 12 residues. The V end lost 5 bases, the J end lost 6 bases, and 10 bases lay between the germline ends.

This clonotype was found a few times. This rearrangement joins TRBV7-9 to TRBJ1-1; TRBD1 agrees at 7 bases. CDR1 and CDR2 from the germline V gene are SEHNR and FQNEAQ (reference sequence). The CDR3 runs to 17 residues. Trimming removed 4 bases from V and 5 bases from J; junction bases left unmatched: 16. The CDR3 loop reads CASSWNPMTGMRTEAFF. In DNA form, the CDR3 reads TGTGCCAGCAGCTGGAACCCCATGACAGGGATGAGGACTGAAGCTTTCTTT.

This clonotype showed up many times. This chain joins TRBV7-2 and TRBJ2-5, with no clear D. This CDR3 comprises 12 residues. The V end lost 3 bases, the J end lost 1 base, and 3 bases lay between the germline ends. Germline V gene data show CDR1 as SGHTA and CDR2 as FQGNSA. The CDR3 spells CASSFLQETQYF. The CDR3 DNA reads as TGTGCCAGCAGCTTCCTCCAAGAGACCCAGTACTTC.

This rearrangement joins TRBV9 to TRBJ1-2, with D unresolved. The CDR3 contains 12 residues. Germline V lookup: CDR1 SGDLS, CDR2 YYNGEE. Trimming stripped 2 bases from V and 6 bases from J, with 8 bases between. The chain's CDR3 is CASSVSTDGYTF. The CDR3 coding sequence is TGTGCCAGCAGCGTGTCGACTGATGGCTACACCTTC.

Concerning this clonotype itself: The junction departs from the called germline gene at one end, perhaps through a read error. The J gene is TRBJ1-1, the V gene TRBV11-1; D not resolved. The germline gives CDR1 SGHAT, CDR2 FQDESV (reference sequence). The length of the CDR3 is 13 residues. The CDR3 coding sequence is TGTGCCAGCAGCAGTGGAGGTCACACTGAAGCTTCCTTT. This codes for CASSSGGHTEASF. Full variable domain (outside the CDR3, taken from reference TRBV11-1 and TRBJ1-1): EAEVAQSPRYKITEKSQAVAFWCDPISGHATLYWYRQILGQGPELLVQFQDESVVDDSQLPKDRFSAERLKGVDSTLKIQPAELGDSAMYLCASSSGGHTEASFGQGTRLTVV.

This clonotype was seen ten or more times. CDR3 sequence: CASSLGQVGQETQYF. DNA for the CDR3: TGTGCCAGCAGCTTGGGACAGGTCGGCCAAGAGACCCAGTACTTC. This sequence joins TRBV11-2 and TRBJ2-5; 8 bases fit TRBD1. Germline loops: CDR1 SGHAT, CDR2 FQNNGV. With V trimmed by 3 bases and J by 1 base, 4 bases remained unmatched. This CDR3 has 15 residues.

V and J are TRBV4-1 and TRBJ1-1; TRBD1 might be the D (5 bases). V was clipped by 1 base and J by 1 base, with 10 bases between them. From germline, CDR1 is MGHRA and CDR2 YSYEKL. CDR3 size: 15 residues. The CDR3 DNA is TGCGCCAGCAGCCAAGTAAGCAGGGCGAACACTGAAGCTTTCTTT. Protein: CASSQVSRANTEAFF.

This clonotype was counted a few times. The V gene is TRBV27, the J gene TRBJ1-1; 8 bases fit TRBD1. The CDR3 sequence is 16 residues long. V lost 0 bases, J lost 1 base, and 4 bases stayed unmatched. The germline CDR1 and CDR2 sequences are MNHEY and SMNVEV (reference sequence). CDR3 loop: CASSLSWGTGNTEAFF. DNA of the CDR3: TGTGCCAGCAGTTTATCTTGGGGGACAGGGAACACTGAAGCTTTCTTT.

The chain recombines TRBV11-2 with TRBJ1-6; D may be TRBD1 (6 bases). CDR1 and CDR2 (germline): SGHAT, FQNNGV. The CDR3 runs 16 residues. V lost 6 bases and J lost 4, with 16 bases in between. The CDR3 DNA is TGTGCCAGCAGATCAGGGGCGTGGGGGTATAATTCACCCCTCCACTTT. This sequence encodes CASRSGAWGYNSPLHF. Filled out from reference TRBV11-2 and TRBJ1-6, the complete variable domain reads EAGVAQSPRYKIIEKRQSVAFWCNPISGHATLYWYQQILGQGPKLLIQFQNNGVVDDSQLPKDRFSAERLKGVDSTLKIQPAKLEDSAVYLCASRSGAWGYNSPLHFGNGTRLTVT.

In DNA, the CDR3 is TGTGCCTGGATGCCTGGGACAGGGCTTGTGAGGCCTGAAGCTTTCTTT. It yields the protein CAWMPGTGLVRPEAFF. The J gene is TRBJ1-1, the V gene TRBV30, with 9 bases matching TRBD1. Trimming removed 4 bases from V and 6 bases from J; junction bases left unmatched: 15. Germline CDR1 and CDR2: GTSNPN and SVGIG (reference sequence). The CDR3 length is 16 residues.

This clonotype was detected ten times or more. This chain links TRBV28 with TRBJ1-6; D unresolved. This CDR3 has 14 residues. V lost 3 bases, J lost 3 bases, and 6 bases lay in between. The germline V gene has CDR1 MDHEN and CDR2 SYDVKM. CDR3 residues: CASSLNSYNSPLHF. Written as DNA, the CDR3 is TGTGCCAGCAGTTTGAATAGCTATAATTCACCCCTCCACTTT. Full variable domain (rest looked up from reference TRBV28 and TRBJ1-6): DVKVTQSSRYLVKRTGEKVFLECVQDMDHENMFWYRQDPGLGLRLIYFSYDVKMKEKGDIPEGYSVSREKKERFSLILESASTNQTSMYLCASSLNSYNSPLHFGNGTRLTVT.

The chain has TRBV4-2 and TRBJ2-5, with a weak D call TRBD2 (5 bases). This CDR3 spans 15 amino acids. Germline CDR1 LGHNA, CDR2 YNFKEQ. The ends were cut back, 1 base at V and 2 bases at J, with 11 bases in the middle. CDR3: CASSQGGSIQETQYF. The CDR3 region has the DNA TGTGCCAGCAGCCAAGGAGGGTCTATACAAGAGACCCAGTACTTC.

The rearrangement links TRBV9 to TRBJ1-6; D unclear. This CDR3 contains 13 residues. Germline V CDR1 and CDR2: SGDLS, YYNGEE. V shed 6 bases and J shed 8 bases, with 12 bases lying between them. The DNA of the CDR3 is TGTGCCAGCAAAAGGACGGCCGATTCACCCCTCCACTTT. It translates to CASKRTADSPLHF.

This clonotype has a handful of counts. This sequence joins TRBV10-2 and TRBJ1-1, with D unclear. The CDR3 runs 16 residues. The V end lost 5 bases, the J end lost 4 bases, and 20 bases lay between the germline ends. The V gene's germline CDR1 is WSHSY and CDR2 SAAADI. This chain's CDR3 is CASSRPSKHRGTEAFF. CDR3 DNA: TGCGCCAGCAGTAGACCTTCCAAACATCGGGGCACTGAAGCTTTCTTT.

The chain couples TRBV15 to TRBJ2-2, with a tentative D call TRBD2 (6 bases). With 0 bases removed from V and 5 bases from J, the gap between germline ends came to 19 bases. CDR1 and CDR2 from the germline V gene are LNHNV and YYDKDF (reference sequence). The CDR3 has 18 residues. As DNA, the CDR3 is TGTGCCACCAGCAGAGATCTCTTACCCATGGGGGGAACCGGGGAGCTGTTTTTT. Protein sequence: CATSRDLLPMGGTGELFF. Full variable domain (remainder filled in from reference TRBV15 and TRBJ2-2): DAMVIQNPRYQVTQFGKPVTLSCSQTLNHNVMYWYQQKSSQAPKLLFHYYDKDFNNEADTPDNFQSRRPNTSFCFLDIRSPGLGDTAMYLCATSRDLLPMGGTGELFFGEGSRLTVL.

Ten or more counts support this clonotype. This rearrangement joins TRBV27 to TRBJ1-4; D unresolved. This CDR3 spans 15 amino acids. CDR1 is MNHEY and CDR2 is SMNVEV in the germline V gene (reference sequence). The ends were cut back, 2 bases at V and 0 bases at J, with 7 bases in the middle. The CDR3 DNA is TGTGCCAGCAGTTTAGGTTCATCAACTAATGAAAAACTGTTTTTT. Amino acid sequence: CASSLGSSTNEKLFF.

The chain joins TRBV6-5 to TRBJ1-4; TRBD1 matches at 7 bases. The CDR3 is 17 residues long. V shed 0 bases, J shed 8 bases, and the junction held 12 bases outside the gene matches. Germline V gene sequence: CDR1 MNHEY, CDR2 SVGAGI. The CDR3 nucleotides read TGTGCCAGCAGTTACTCTCCCTTCGACAGGGTAGGGGAAAAACTGTTTTTT. Amino acid sequence: CASSYSPFDRVGEKLFF.

This sequence joins TRBV14 and TRBJ2-7, with D perhaps matching TRBD1 or TRBD2 (5 bases each). The length of the CDR3 is 14 residues. Trimming left V 7 bases short and J 2 bases short, with 15 bases between. Germline CDR1 is SGHDN and CDR2 is FVKESK. The CDR3 is CASNRGTGPYEQYF. The CDR3 DNA sequence: TGTGCCAGCAACCGAGGGACGGGACCCTACGAGCAGTACTTC.

This clonotype was detected only a few times. This chain links TRBV20-1 with TRBJ2-7; D ambiguous. The length of the CDR3 is 14 residues. V shed 0 bases and J shed 7 bases, with 16 bases lying between them. Germline V gives CDR1 DFQATT, CDR2 SNEGSKA (reference sequence). The CDR3 loop is CSARDLPRTAEQYF. CDR3 nucleotides: TGCAGTGCTAGAGATCTACCACGTACAGCGGAGCAGTACTTC.

To note about this clonotype: Germline is not matched at one junction end, which may reflect a read error. The chain links TRBV11-1 to TRBJ1-1; D remains unclear. Germline assignment: CDR1 SGHAT and CDR2 FQDESV (reference sequence). The CDR3 covers 13 residues. CDR3 DNA: TGTGCCAGCAGCTCCAAGCTTAACACTGAAGCTCTCTTT. It encodes CASSSKLNTEALF.